This T cell receptor (beta chain) was identified in a study of vaccination effects on CD4 cells after COVID-19. Overall study context: Participants got two doses of BNT162b2 or mRNA-1273 vaccine.

Study outcomes and limitations: From healthy vaccinees, only 1 of 255 vaccine-induced clones also reacted to common cold coronaviruses.

Sequencing was preceded by expansion of antigen-specific CD4+ T cells with viral peptide pools in the ViraFEST assay. Following culture for more than 9 days, CD4+ T cells were isolated. Having tested negative for nucleocapsid antibodies, the vaccine recipients showed no prior SARS-CoV-2 infection. Cultures of about 2 million PBMC per well contained approximately 10 IU/ml IL-2 plus 10 ug/ml peptides. The method was immunoSEQ multiplex PCR; TCRdb's version includes in-frame clones alone and lacks a portion of them. The sample comprises around 41,000 clones, around three quarters of which are singletons, and 11% rests with the top ten. A word on this clone: Its antigen remains unidentified.

The TCR was taken from a human donor who received a COVID-19 vaccine. The starting material was CD4+ T cells from PBMCs cultured with SARS-CoV-2 spike peptides, obtained before COVID-19 vaccination.

CDR3 protein: CASSMSVRNYGYTF. The CDR3 DNA reads TGTGCCAGTAGTATGAGCGTCAGGAACTATGGCTACACCTTC. This chain joins TRBV19 and TRBJ1-2; D is unclear. The V and J ends lost 3 bases and 2 bases respectively, with 10 bases between them. The CDR3 extends over 14 amino acids. Germline V gene data show CDR1 as LNHDA and CDR2 as SQIVND (reference sequence).